The rows below give T cell receptor beta chains drawn from one sample of a study of blood T cells in healthy people across ages. One entry per CDR3 protein results from TCRdb running MiXCR on the 5' RACE reads. Of about 1,600,000 distinct CDR3 sequences in the sample, about 43% were seen once. What was sequenced was blood. The origin of the receptors is a woman aged 18-29 years in good health. Each CDR3 is given with its conserved first and last residue. The D gene is left open where the match is weak. Clone size is given for some rows only: seen once, a few or many times, or a class if the clone is expanded.

CDR3 DNA	CDR3 protein	V gene	J gene	clone size	D gene
TGTGCCAGCAGCCTGAGGCCCGGCGGCTCCTACAATGAGCAGTACTTC	CASSLRPGGSYNEQYF	TRBV11-1	TRBJ2-5	-	-
TGCGCCAGCAGCCAAGAAGGACAGGGTTGGGGCAATCAGCCCCAGCATTTT	CASSQEGQGWGNQPQHF	TRBV4-1	TRBJ1-5	-	TRBD1
TGCAGTGCTAGCGGGAGTAGCTCCTACAATGAGCAGTTCTTC	CSASGSSSYNEQFF	TRBV20-1	TRBJ2-1	few	-
TGTGCCAGCAGTTACTACAGGGGAGCTAACTATGGCTACACCTTC	CASSYYRGANYGYTF	TRBV6-5	TRBJ1-2	-	TRBD1
TGTGCCAGCAGTCCCCTAATGAATACGCAGTATTTT	CASSPLMNTQYF	TRBV6-7	TRBJ2-3	-	-
TGTGCCAGCAGTTCCCCGGACGGGAGTGTGTCAACTAATGAAAAACTGTTTTTT	CASSSPDGSVSTNEKLFF	TRBV6-5	TRBJ1-4	few	-
TGTGCCAGCAGTTTACGAGCGATTGAAACCTACAATGAGCAGTTCTTC	CASSLRAIETYNEQFF	TRBV27	TRBJ2-1	-	-
TGTGCCAGCAGTTACTGGACCCCCTCTCCATACAATGAGCAGTTCTTC	CASSYWTPSPYNEQFF	TRBV6-5	TRBJ2-1	few	-
TGTGCCAGCACCTCTACAGGCGGTCTACGGGGCTACACCTTC	CASTSTGGLRGYTF	TRBV7-9	TRBJ1-2	few	-
TGCAGTGCCCGACCCCCAGGGAGGGGAAGATCTGGAAACACCATATATTTT	CSARPPGRGRSGNTIYF	TRBV20-1	TRBJ1-3	few	-
TGTGCCAGCAGCTTAGAGCGGGGGTACAAGGAGCAGTTCTTC	CASSLERGYKEQFF	TRBV12-3/TRBV12-4	TRBJ2-1	-	TRBD2
TGCGCCAGCAGCAGCGGACAGGGGGCAGAGACCCAGTACTTC	CASSSGQGAETQYF	TRBV5-1	TRBJ2-5	-	TRBD1
TGTGCCAGCAGTTTACTCCAGGGTCCCGGGGAGCTGTTTTTT	CASSLLQGPGELFF	TRBV28	TRBJ2-2	-	-
TGCGCCAGCAGCTGGGTCGCCGGGGCCGGTGGTGAGCAGTTCTTC	CASSWVAGAGGEQFF	TRBV5-1	TRBJ2-1	-	-
TGTGCCAGCAGCGACCGACTAGCGGGGCGTATGGGCACAGATACGCAGTATTTT	CASSDRLAGRMGTDTQYF	TRBV7-2	TRBJ2-3	few	TRBD2
TGTGCCAGCGAACGGACAGGGCCAGCTAACTATGGCTACACCTTC	CASERTGPANYGYTF	TRBV12-3/TRBV12-4	TRBJ1-2	-	TRBD1
TGTGCCAGCAGTGATTCAGACAGGGCCCAAACTGAAGCTTTCTTT	CASSDSDRAQTEAFF	TRBV25-1	TRBJ1-1	-	TRBD1
TGTGCCATCAGTGAGTCAGCTGGCTACACCTTC	CAISESAGYTF	TRBV10-3	TRBJ1-2	-	-
TGTGCCAGCAGCGGACTAGCGGAGGTGGCTCGGGATACGCAGTATTTT	CASSGLAEVARDTQYF	TRBV2	TRBJ2-3	-	TRBD2
TGTGCCATCAGTGAGAGGGAGATGGGCTACACCTTC	CAISEREMGYTF	TRBV10-3	TRBJ1-2	few	-
TGTGCCAGCAGTTACTCGGTTTACGGCTCCTACGAGCAGTACTTC	CASSYSVYGSYEQYF	TRBV6-5	TRBJ2-7	-	-
TGTGCCAGCAGTTTAAGGACAGGGCTCATTGGAGAGACCCAGTACTTC	CASSLRTGLIGETQYF	TRBV27	TRBJ2-5	few	TRBD1
TGTGCCAGCAGTTCTCAAGATCCAAGGGACAGGATCTACGAGCAGTACTTC	CASSSQDPRDRIYEQYF	TRBV28	TRBJ2-7	-	TRBD1
TGTGCCAGCAGCTTTGATAGATCAGATACGCAGTATTTT	CASSFDRSDTQYF	TRBV5-5	TRBJ2-3	-	-
TGCGCCAGCAGCCAACTCCAGGGAAGATCCCAGTTCTTC	CASSQLQGRSQFF	TRBV4-1	TRBJ2-1	few	-
TGTGCCAGCAGCAAAAAGGGGACAGGGGCCCCCCCGGATGAGCAGTTCTTC	CASSKKGTGAPPDEQFF	TRBV21-1	TRBJ2-1	-	-
TGTGCCAGCAGCCAACCAGGGGGGGTAGATACGCAGTATTTT	CASSQPGGVDTQYF	TRBV4-2	TRBJ2-3	few	-
TGCGCCAGCAGCCAAGAGCAGGGGCACAGGGATGGCTACACCTTC	CASSQEQGHRDGYTF	TRBV4-1	TRBJ1-2	-	-
TGTGCCAGCAGTTCGCAGGGGGCGCTGAATGAGCAGTTCTTC	CASSSQGALNEQFF	TRBV6-1	TRBJ2-1	few	TRBD1
TGCAGTGCGGAAACCCTGGGGGTTGATAATTCACCCCTCCACTTT	CSAETLGVDNSPLHF	TRBV20-1	TRBJ1-6	-	-
TGCAGTGCGGTGCTCGGGCAGAGCTCCTATAATTCACCCCTCCACTTT	CSAVLGQSSYNSPLHF	TRBV20-1	TRBJ1-6	once	-
TGTGCCAGCAGTTACTCAGCGGCAGCTAATTCACCCCTCCACTTT	CASSYSAAANSPLHF	TRBV6-5	TRBJ1-6	-	-
TGCAGTGCTAGAGATCGCCTGGCGGCGGGGAAGAACAATGAGCAGTACTTC	CSARDRLAAGKNNEQYF	TRBV20-1	TRBJ2-5	-	-
TGTGCCACCAGCTTTGGTAGTGAGCAGTTCTTC	CATSFGSEQFF	TRBV15	TRBJ2-1	-	-
TGCGCCAGCAGCTTGGCCTTAGCGGGGGGTCGAGGGGATACGCAGTATTTT	CASSLALAGGRGDTQYF	TRBV5-1	TRBJ2-3	once	TRBD2
TGCAGTGCTAGAGAAGGCGCCACGAATGAAAAACTGTTTTTT	CSAREGATNEKLFF	TRBV20-1	TRBJ1-4	-	-
TGTGCCTGGAGTTTCCACCCGGGGGGCGAGTTCCAGCCCCAGCATTTT	CAWSFHPGGEFQPQHF	TRBV30	TRBJ1-5	-	-
TGTGCCAGCAGTTTATCACGGGGGGGTAGCACAGATACGCAGTATTTT	CASSLSRGGSTDTQYF	TRBV28	TRBJ2-3	-	TRBD2
TGTGCCAGCAGAACAGGGTTTTCGTCGTACGAGCAGTACTTC	CASRTGFSSYEQYF	TRBV12-3/TRBV12-4	TRBJ2-7	few	-
TGCGCCAGCAGCCGAAGACAGGATAGGACCGGGGAGCTGTTTTTT	CASSRRQDRTGELFF	TRBV5-1	TRBJ2-2	-	-
TGCAGCGTTGGCAGGGGGTACCAAGAGACCCAGTACTTC	CSVGRGYQETQYF	TRBV29-1	TRBJ2-5	-	TRBD1
TGTGCCACCAGCAGAGACAGGGGGACCGGGGCCAACGTCCTGACTTTC	CATSRDRGTGANVLTF	TRBV15	TRBJ2-6	few	TRBD1
TGCGCCAGCAGCTTGACAAGTTCGGGGATTGAGACCCAGTACTTC	CASSLTSSGIETQYF	TRBV5-1	TRBJ2-5	-	-
TGTGCCAGCAGTGAAGTTCCCATGAACACTGAAGCTTTCTTT	CASSEVPMNTEAFF	TRBV6-1	TRBJ1-1	-	-
TGTGCCAGCAGCTTAGTGCTAGCGGGGTTTTACAATGAGCAGTTCTTC	CASSLVLAGFYNEQFF	TRBV7-2	TRBJ2-1	-	TRBD2
TGTGCCAGCAGTTTAAGGGGGCGGCAGAGGGCATTTGGCTACACCTTC	CASSLRGRQRAFGYTF	TRBV12-3/TRBV12-4	TRBJ1-2	few	TRBD1
TGCAGTGCTGGGAAAACAGGGGGTGTGTTCGGTAGCACTGAAGCTTTCTTT	CSAGKTGGVFGSTEAFF	TRBV20-1	TRBJ1-1	-	TRBD1
TGTGCCAGCAGCACGACAGGGGGGGTCTCACCCCTCCACTTT	CASSTTGGVSPLHF	TRBV7-9	TRBJ1-6	-	TRBD1
TGTGCCAGCAGCCACAGCGGGCAGGGGGCCGGTGGCTACACCTTC	CASSHSGQGAGGYTF	TRBV11-2	TRBJ1-2	-	TRBD1
TGCGCCAGCAGCCAGGGGGTGACAGGGGAGCAGTTCTTC	CASSQGVTGEQFF	TRBV4-1	TRBJ2-1	few	TRBD1
TGCGCCAGCAGCCAAGGAAGGACAGGGGATTGGTACGAGCAGTACTTC	CASSQGRTGDWYEQYF	TRBV4-1	TRBJ2-7	-	TRBD1
TGTGCCAGCAGCCACCGGCCCCCGGCAGATGGCTACACCTTC	CASSHRPPADGYTF	TRBV3-1	TRBJ1-2	few	-
TGTGCCAGCAGTTACGGACCGGGGAGGAATGAGCAGTTCTTC	CASSYGPGRNEQFF	TRBV6-5	TRBJ2-1	-	-
TGCAGTGCCCCCACCTTCGGGGGCCGGTACTTC	CSAPTFGGRYF	TRBV20-1	TRBJ2-5	-	-
TGCAGTGCTAGACCCTCGGGACAGGGATTGGGAGGCTACACCTTC	CSARPSGQGLGGYTF	TRBV20-1	TRBJ1-2	few	TRBD1
TGCAGCGTTGAACATCGTGGCTACACCTTC	CSVEHRGYTF	TRBV29-1	TRBJ1-2	few	-
TGTGCCAGCAGTCCCTGGGAGTTGGGGTATGGCTACACCTTC	CASSPWELGYGYTF	TRBV12-3/TRBV12-4	TRBJ1-2	-	-
TGTGCCAGCAGCCTCCGGGGTAGCTTGGCTGAAGCTTTCTTT	CASSLRGSLAEAFF	TRBV12-3/TRBV12-4	TRBJ1-1	-	-